This is a list of T cell receptor beta chains from one sample in a study of technical replicates of blood from a few donors. Profiling relied on immunoSEQ multiplex PCR, and the TCRdb table lists in-frame clones only, not all of them. The data show roughly 83,000 clones, with around 94% seen just once and over 0.2% held by the top ten. The specimen was T cells isolated from PBMCs. These receptors were collected from a human donor in good health. Both conserved end residues are part of each CDR3. Fields, in order: clone size, D gene, J gene, V gene, CDR3 protein, CDR3 DNA. D genes are given only for firm matches. The listing skips clone size in some rows; elsewhere it reads once, few, many or a size class.

.	.	TRBJ1-6	TRBV10-3	CAISASSYNSPLHF	TGTGCCATCAGTGCTAGCTCCTATAATTCACCCCTCCACTTT
once	TRBD1	TRBJ2-5	TRBV7-6	CASSPPGQVQETQYF	TGTGCCAGCAGCCCACCGGGACAGGTACAAGAGACCCAGTACTTC
.	.	TRBJ2-7	TRBV6-1	CASSELRRGVYEQYF	TGTGCCAGCAGTGAGCTCAGACGCGGGGTCTACGAGCAGTACTTC
once	.	TRBJ2-3	TRBV7-9	CASSSSATDTQYF	TGTGCCAGCAGCTCTAGTGCCACAGATACGCAGTATTTT
.	.	TRBJ1-2	TRBV6-5	CASSYSAGPYGYTF	TGTGCCAGCAGTTACAGCGCAGGGCCCTATGGCTACACCTTC
.	.	TRBJ1-6	TRBV6-6	CASSYDRNNSPLHF	TGTGCCAGCAGTTATGACAGGAACAATTCACCCCTCCACTTT
.	.	TRBJ1-5	TRBV7-2	CASSLVGGEGNQPQHF	TGTGCCAGCAGCTTGGTGGGGGGGGAGGGCAATCAGCCCCAGCATTTT
.	.	TRBJ1-2	TRBV29-1	CSVEGGDNYGYTF	TGCAGCGTTGAGGGGGGGGATAACTATGGCTACACCTTC
.	.	TRBJ2-7	TRBV4-1	CASSQGLHYEQYF	TGCGCCAGCAGCCAAGGCTTACACTACGAGCAGTACTTC
.	TRBD2	TRBJ2-5	TRBV27	CASSFGTSGPEERTETQYF	TGTGCCAGCAGTTTTGGGACTAGCGGACCCGAAGAGAGGACGGAGACCCAGTACTTC
.	TRBD1	TRBJ2-7	TRBV30	CAWSVPDRDSGEQYF	TGTGCCTGGAGTGTACCGGACAGGGATTCTGGCGAGCAGTACTTC
.	.	TRBJ2-3	TRBV29-1	CSVGGGNTDTQYF	TGCAGCGTTGGGGGGGGCAACACAGATACGCAGTATTTT
once	.	TRBJ2-1	TRBV18	CASSPSRTYNEQFF	TGTGCCAGCTCACCATCCCGTACCTACAATGAGCAGTTCTTC
.	TRBD1	TRBJ2-7	TRBV11-3	CASSLEDRVSYEQYF	TGTGCCAGCAGCTTGGAGGACAGGGTCAGCTACGAGCAGTACTTC
.	.	TRBJ1-1	TRBV28	CASSLWGRNTEAFF	TGTGCCAGCAGTTTATGGGGCAGGAACACTGAAGCTTTCTTT
.	.	TRBJ1-4	TRBV28	CASTPTGLANEKLFF	TGTGCCAGCACTCCCACAGGTCTGGCTAATGAAAAACTGTTTTTT
.	.	TRBJ2-5	TRBV6-1	CASSEAGQLGETQYF	TGTGCCAGCAGTGAAGCAGGACAGCTCGGGGAGACCCAGTACTTC
.	.	TRBJ1-3	TRBV5-1	CASSSEATGHSGNTIYF	TGCGCCAGCAGCTCGGAAGCTACGGGACACTCTGGAAACACCATATATTTT
.	.	TRBJ1-3	TRBV7-9	CASSLPERVSGNTIYF	TGTGCCAGCAGCTTACCCGAGAGGGTCTCTGGAAACACCATATATTTT
.	.	TRBJ2-3	TRBV27	CASSLYPSTGSPQYF	TGTGCCAGCAGTTTATACCCCTCAACAGGGTCTCCGCAGTATTTT
.	.	TRBJ1-2	TRBV27	CASSFRGHGYTF	TGTGCCAGCAGTTTCCGTGGGCATGGCTACACCTTC
.	.	TRBJ2-1	TRBV6-1	CASSVQRWQSDNEQFF	TGTGCCAGCAGTGTCCAGAGGTGGCAGTCGGACAATGAGCAGTTCTTC
.	TRBD2	TRBJ2-1	TRBV29-1	CSVGLAGVYNEQFF	TGCAGCGTGGGCCTAGCGGGAGTCTACAATGAGCAGTTCTTC
.	.	TRBJ2-1	TRBV28	CASSLAYRGGNEQFF	TGTGCCAGCAGTTTAGCGTACAGGGGGGGTAATGAGCAGTTCTTC
.	.	TRBJ2-7	TRBV29-1	CSVGFGQGGYEQYF	TGCAGCGTTGGGTTTGGGCAGGGCGGCTACGAGCAGTACTTC
.	.	TRBJ2-1	TRBV18	CASSPLQKQATLGEQFF	TGTGCCAGCTCACCGCTACAAAAACAGGCTACACTCGGTGAGCAGTTCTTC
.	.	TRBJ2-1	TRBV7-8	CASRTPQGSHNEQFF	TGTGCCAGCAGGACACCCCAGGGGTCCCACAATGAGCAGTTCTTC
.	TRBD1	TRBJ1-5	TRBV19	CASRETGQGGSPQHF	TGTGCCAGTAGAGAAACGGGACAGGGAGGATCGCCCCAGCATTTT
.	.	TRBJ1-4	TRBV28	CATRGDNEKLFF	TGTGCCACTCGGGGAGATAATGAAAAACTGTTTTTT
.	.	TRBJ1-6	TRBV4-1	CASSQDLSPPLHF	TGCGCCAGCAGCCAAGATCTAAGTCCACCCCTCCACTTT
.	.	TRBJ1-1	TRBV14	CASSQGGAWWDTEAFF	TGTGCCAGCAGCCAAGGAGGTGCCTGGTGGGACACTGAAGCTTTCTTT
.	TRBD2	TRBJ2-4	TRBV28	CASSFSGGTFQYF	TGTGCCAGCAGTTTTAGCGGGGGAACATTTCAGTACTTC
.	.	TRBJ1-1	TRBV12-5	CASGQGEAFF	TGTGCTAGTGGGCAGGGTGAAGCTTTCTTT
.	TRBD1	TRBJ1-6	TRBV29-1	CSVEDRGQGARTLHF	TGCAGCGTTGAAGATCGGGGACAGGGGGCGAGAACCCTCCACTTT
.	TRBD1	TRBJ2-1	TRBV7-2	CASSPGTGYNEQFF	TGTGCCAGCAGCCCCGGGACAGGATACAATGAGCAGTTCTTC
.	TRBD1	TRBJ1-5	TRBV2	CASSERKQGGQPQHF	TGTGCCAGCAGTGAGAGAAAGCAGGGGGGTCAGCCCCAGCATTTT
.	TRBD2	TRBJ2-3	TRBV30	CAWERAGGQDTQYF	TGTGCCTGGGAGCGGGCGGGGGGGCAAGATACGCAGTATTTT
.	.	TRBJ1-2	TRBV27	CASSYSASGYTF	TGTGCCAGCAGTTACAGTGCTTCTGGCTACACCTTC
.	TRBD1	TRBJ2-1	TRBV5-1	CASSPGQATYNEQFF	TGCGCCAGCAGCCCCGGACAGGCGACCTACAATGAGCAGTTCTTC
.	.	TRBJ2-7	TRBV7-9	CASSPTVATDTHPYEQYF	TGTGCCAGCAGCCCTACGGTGGCGACGGACACCCACCCCTACGAGCAGTACTTC
.	.	TRBJ2-5	TRBV25-1	CASGAKGETQYF	TGTGCCAGCGGGGCAAAGGGAGAGACCCAGTACTTC
.	TRBD2	TRBJ2-1	TRBV27	CASSLVAGGPYNEQFF	TGTGCCAGCAGTTTAGTAGCGGGAGGACCCTACAATGAGCAGTTCTTC
.	TRBD1	TRBJ1-5	TRBV10-3	CAISESPGQSNQPQHF	TGTGCCATCAGTGAGTCCCCGGGACAGAGCAATCAGCCCCAGCATTTT
few	.	TRBJ1-1	TRBV7-9	CASSFGAGKTEAFF	TGTGCCAGCAGCTTCGGCGCGGGGAAAACTGAAGCTTTCTTT
.	TRBD1	TRBJ1-2	TRBV14	CASSQGGGSGYTF	TGTGCCAGCAGCCAAGGAGGGGGCAGTGGCTACACCTTC